This record covers a single T cell receptor (beta chain). Other DNA variants within this sample encode the same CDR3. The data were taken from a study of shared clonotypes between healthy human individuals. The CDR3 loop spans 14 amino acids. V was shortened by 1 base and J by 1 base, with 8 bases between the two germline ends. CDR1 is SGHAT and CDR2 is FQNNGV in the germline V gene. The method was immunoSEQ multiplex PCR; TCRdb's version includes in-frame clones alone and lacks a portion of them. The sample includes 650,000 to 700,000 clones, about 90% of them seen just once. The sample was memory CD8+ T cells from PBMCs. Subset defined: CD45RO+ cells pooled with CCR7-negative TemRA cells. The chain joins TRBV11-2 to TRBJ2-7; D possibly corresponds to TRBD1 (5 bases). The source is a man younger than 35 in good health. Some clones in this sample may be carry-over from other donors' samples. The CDR3 region has the DNA TGTGCCAGCAGCTTAGCCCCAGGGTCCTACGAGCAGTACTTC. Protein product: CASSLAPGSYEQYF.